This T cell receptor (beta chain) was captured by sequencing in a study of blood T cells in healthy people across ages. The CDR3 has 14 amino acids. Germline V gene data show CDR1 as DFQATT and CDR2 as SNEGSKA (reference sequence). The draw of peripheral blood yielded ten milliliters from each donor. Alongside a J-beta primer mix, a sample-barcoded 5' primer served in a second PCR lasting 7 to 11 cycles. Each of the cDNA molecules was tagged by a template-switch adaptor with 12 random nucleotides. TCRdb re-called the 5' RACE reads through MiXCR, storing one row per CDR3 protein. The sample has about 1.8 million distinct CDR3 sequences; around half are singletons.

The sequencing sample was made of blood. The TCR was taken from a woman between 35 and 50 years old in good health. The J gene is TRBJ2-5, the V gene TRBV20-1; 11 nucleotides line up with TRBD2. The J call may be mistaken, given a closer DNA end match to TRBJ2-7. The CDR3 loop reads CSAEGLAGAYEQYF. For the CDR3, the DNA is TGCAGTGCGGAAGGACTAGCGGGCGCCTACGAGCAGTACTTC.